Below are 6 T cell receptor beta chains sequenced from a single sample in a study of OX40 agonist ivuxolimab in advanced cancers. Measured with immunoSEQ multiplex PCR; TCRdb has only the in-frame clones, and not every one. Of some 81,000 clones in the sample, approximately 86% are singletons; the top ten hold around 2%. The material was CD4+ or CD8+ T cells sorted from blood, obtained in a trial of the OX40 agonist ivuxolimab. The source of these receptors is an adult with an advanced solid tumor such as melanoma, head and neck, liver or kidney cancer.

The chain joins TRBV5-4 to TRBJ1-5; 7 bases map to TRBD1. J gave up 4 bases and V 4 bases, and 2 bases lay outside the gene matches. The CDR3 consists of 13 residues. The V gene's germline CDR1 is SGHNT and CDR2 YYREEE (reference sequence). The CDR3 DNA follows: TGTGCCAGCAGCGTACAGGGGAATCAGCCCCAGCATTTT. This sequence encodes CASSVQGNQPQHF.

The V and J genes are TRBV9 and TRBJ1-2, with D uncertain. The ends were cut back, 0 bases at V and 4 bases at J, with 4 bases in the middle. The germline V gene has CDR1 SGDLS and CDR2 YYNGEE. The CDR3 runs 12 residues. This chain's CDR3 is CASSVGVYGYTF. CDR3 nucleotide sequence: TGTGCCAGCAGCGTAGGGGTCTATGGCTACACCTTC.

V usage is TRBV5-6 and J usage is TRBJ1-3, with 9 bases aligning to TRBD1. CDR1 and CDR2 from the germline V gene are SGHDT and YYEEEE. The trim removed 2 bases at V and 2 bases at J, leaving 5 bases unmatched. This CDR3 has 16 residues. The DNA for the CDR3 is TGTGCCAGCAGCTTACAGCGGGACAGGGCTGGAAACACCATATATTTT. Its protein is CASSLQRDRAGNTIYF.

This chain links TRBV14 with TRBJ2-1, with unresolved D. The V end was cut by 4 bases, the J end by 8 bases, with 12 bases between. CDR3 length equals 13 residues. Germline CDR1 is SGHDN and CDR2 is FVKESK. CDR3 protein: CASSLTASDEQFF. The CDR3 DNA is TGTGCCAGCAGCCTGACGGCCAGTGATGAGCAGTTCTTC. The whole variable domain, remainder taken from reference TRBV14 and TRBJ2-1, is EAGVTQFPSHSVIEKGQTVTLRCDPISGHDNLYWYRRVMGKEIKFLLHFVKESKQDESGMPNNRFLAERTGGTYSTLKVQPAELEDSGVYFCASSLTASDEQFFGPGTRLTVL.

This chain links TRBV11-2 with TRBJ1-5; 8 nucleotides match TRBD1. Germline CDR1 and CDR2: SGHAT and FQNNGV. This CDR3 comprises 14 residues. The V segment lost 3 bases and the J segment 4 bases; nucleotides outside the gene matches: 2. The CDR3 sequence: CASSFGQGNQPQHF. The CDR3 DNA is TGTGCCAGCAGCTTTGGACAGGGTAATCAGCCCCAGCATTTT.

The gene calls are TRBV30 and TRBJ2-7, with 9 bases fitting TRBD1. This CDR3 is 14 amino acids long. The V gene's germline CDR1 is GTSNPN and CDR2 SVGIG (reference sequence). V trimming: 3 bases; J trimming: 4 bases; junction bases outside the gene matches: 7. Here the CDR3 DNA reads TGTGCCTGGAGGCCCCGGGACAGGGATTACGAGCAGTACTTC. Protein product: CAWRPRDRDYEQYF. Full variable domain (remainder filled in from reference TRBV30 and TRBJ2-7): SQTIHQWPATLVQPVGSPLSLECTVEGTSNPNLYWYRQAAGRGLQLLFYSVGIGQISSEVPQNLSASRPQDRQFILSSKKLLLSDSGFYLCAWRPRDRDYEQYFGPGTRLTVT.